A selection of T cell receptor beta chains follows, all from one sample in a study of CD8 T cells in Susac syndrome. MiXCR, applied by TCRdb to the immunoSEQ multiplex PCR reads, yields one record per CDR3 protein. Found here are about 130,000 distinct CDR3 sequences, about 95% of them singletons; the top ten hold more than 0.075%. Sequencing input: CD4+ T cells from PBMCs. These receptors all stem from a human donor in good health. CDR3s include the opening cysteine and the closing phenylalanine or tryptophan. The order of the fields is V gene, D gene, J gene, CDR3 DNA, CDR3 protein. D genes are given only for firm matches.

v_gene: TRBV6-6
d_gene: .
j_gene: TRBJ2-7
CDR3nt: TGTGCCACGACCCGGGGTTCTTCCTACGAGCAGTACTTC
CDR3aa: CATTRGSSYEQYF

v_gene: TRBV3-1
d_gene: TRBD1
j_gene: TRBJ2-1
CDR3nt: TGTGCCAGCAGCCAAGGACAGGGGCTTGGGGTCTTC
CDR3aa: CASSQGQGLGVF

v_gene: TRBV7-2
d_gene: .
j_gene: TRBJ2-3
CDR3nt: TGTGCCAGCAGCCCACAGCGCCTAAATACGCAGTATTTT
CDR3aa: CASSPQRLNTQYF

v_gene: TRBV6-6
d_gene: TRBD1
j_gene: TRBJ1-4
CDR3nt: TGTGCCAGCAGTCAGGACAGGGCGGCAACTAATGAAAAACTGTTTTTT
CDR3aa: CASSQDRAATNEKLFF

v_gene: TRBV27
d_gene: .
j_gene: TRBJ1-5
CDR3nt: TGTGCCAGCAGTTTATTTGCGGGGGATCAGCCCCAGCATTTT
CDR3aa: CASSLFAGDQPQHF

v_gene: TRBV6-6
d_gene: .
j_gene: TRBJ1-5
CDR3nt: TGTGCCAGCAGTCCGAGGGCCCAGCCCCAGCATTTT
CDR3aa: CASSPRAQPQHF

v_gene: TRBV20-1
d_gene: TRBD1
j_gene: TRBJ1-2
CDR3nt: TGCAGTGCTAGAGTCTGGACAGGGTATAGTGGCTACACCTTC
CDR3aa: CSARVWTGYSGYTF

v_gene: TRBV7-2
d_gene: TRBD1
j_gene: TRBJ1-1
CDR3nt: TGTGCCAGTGGGACAGGGTTGAACACTGAAGCTTTCTTT
CDR3aa: CASGTGLNTEAFF

v_gene: TRBV12-3/TRBV12-4
d_gene: .
j_gene: TRBJ2-5
CDR3nt: TGTGCCAGCAGACCCCAAGGGGGAGAGACCCAGTACTTC
CDR3aa: CASRPQGGETQYF

v_gene: TRBV21-1
d_gene: .
j_gene: TRBJ1-5
CDR3nt: TGTGCCAGCAGCGCATACATAGTCCAACCCTCCAATCAGCCCCAGCATTTT
CDR3aa: CASSAYIVQPSNQPQHF

v_gene: TRBV27
d_gene: .
j_gene: TRBJ2-3
CDR3nt: TGTGCCAGCAGCGGACGCACAGATACGCAGTATTTT
CDR3aa: CASSGRTDTQYF

v_gene: TRBV20-1
d_gene: TRBD2
j_gene: TRBJ2-3
CDR3nt: TGCAGTGCAAGCGGGGCTTATACGCAGTATTTT
CDR3aa: CSASGAYTQYF

v_gene: TRBV20-1
d_gene: .
j_gene: TRBJ1-1
CDR3nt: TGCAGTGCTAGCCCACCAGGGAACACTGAAGCTTTCTTT
CDR3aa: CSASPPGNTEAFF

v_gene: TRBV4-1
d_gene: .
j_gene: TRBJ1-3
CDR3nt: TGCGCCAGCAGCCAAGAATGGACAAGCCTGTCTGGAAACACCATATATTTT
CDR3aa: CASSQEWTSLSGNTIYF

v_gene: TRBV7-9
d_gene: .
j_gene: TRBJ2-7
CDR3nt: TGTGCCAGCAGCTTGGGGGACCGCTACGAGCAGTACTTC
CDR3aa: CASSLGDRYEQYF

v_gene: TRBV29-1
d_gene: TRBD1
j_gene: TRBJ2-1
CDR3nt: TGCAGCGTTGAACCAGAGACAGGGAGAGGAACGCAGTTCTTC
CDR3aa: CSVEPETGRGTQFF

v_gene: TRBV12-3/TRBV12-4
d_gene: .
j_gene: TRBJ1-1
CDR3nt: TGTGCCAGCAGACAAGGGGGACGGTACACTGAAGCTTTCTTT
CDR3aa: CASRQGGRYTEAFF